Listed below are T cell receptor beta chains from one sample, sequenced in a study of blood T cells in healthy people across ages. TCRdb fed the 5' RACE reads into MiXCR, producing one record per CDR3 protein. The sample includes hundreds of thousands of distinct CDR3 sequences, roughly 48% of them seen just once. Sample: blood. These receptors were obtained from a man of 80 years or more in good health. Each CDR3 is given with its conserved first and last residue. The D gene is left open where the match is weak. The size of a clone is reported for some rows only, either as once, few or many, or as a class for expanded clones.

TRBV6-6	many	TRBJ2-2	14	.	CASSQDSILGELFF	TGTGCCAGCAGTCAGGACAGCATCCTCGGGGAGCTGTTTTTT
TRBV15	few	TRBJ2-3	17	.	CATSRGGDSPSTDTQYF	TGTGCCACCAGCCGTGGTGGAGACTCTCCAAGCACAGATACGCAGTATTTT
TRBV24-1	.	TRBJ2-2	14	.	CATREAQNTGELFF	TGTGCCACCAGGGAGGCTCAGAACACCGGGGAGCTGTTTTTT
TRBV3-1	.	TRBJ1-5	18	.	CASSQDSQGSLSNQPQHF	TGTGCCAGCAGCCAAGATTCCCAGGGGAGCCTTAGCAATCAGCCCCAGCATTTT
TRBV4-3	few	TRBJ2-3	17	.	CASSQGWTGAGTDTQYF	TGCGCCAGCAGCCAAGGGTGGACGGGAGCCGGTACAGATACGCAGTATTTT
TRBV6-5	.	TRBJ2-7	16	TRBD2	CASSPPGTRGLHEQYF	TGTGCCAGCAGCCCGCCCGGGACTAGGGGTCTCCACGAGCAGTACTTC
TRBV7-9	.	TRBJ2-1	16	TRBD1	CASSTGGATSYNEQFF	TGTGCCAGCAGCACAGGGGGCGCAACCTCCTACAATGAGCAGTTCTTC
TRBV20-1	.	TRBJ2-7	13	.	CSAHNRVGYEQYF	TGCAGTGCTCATAACAGGGTCGGGTACGAGCAGTACTTC
TRBV7-2	.	TRBJ2-1	14	TRBD2	CASSPGLASGEQFF	TGTGCCAGCAGCCCGGGACTAGCGTCGGGTGAGCAGTTCTTC
TRBV18	.	TRBJ2-5	12	.	CASSPYGETQYF	TGTGCCAGCTCCCCCTATGGGGAGACCCAGTACTTC
TRBV9	.	TRBJ2-5	16	TRBD2	CASSPPQRGGQETQYF	TGTGCCAGCAGCCCCCCACAGCGGGGGGGACAAGAGACCCAGTACTTC
TRBV6-5	.	TRBJ2-1	16	.	CASMSLSGTSYNEQFF	TGTGCCAGCATGTCCCTTTCCGGGACATCCTACAATGAGCAGTTCTTC
TRBV7-2	.	TRBJ2-1	12	.	CASSSRKETQFF	TGTGCCAGCAGCTCCAGAAAGGAGACCCAGTTCTTC
TRBV28	few	TRBJ2-3	16	.	CASSPGRGRITDTQYF	TGTGCCAGCAGCCCAGGAAGGGGGAGGATCACAGATACGCAGTATTTT
TRBV5-1	.	TRBJ1-1	14	.	CASSLQDLSTEAFF	TGCGCCAGCAGCTTACAGGATCTGAGCACTGAAGCTTTCTTT
TRBV11-2	.	TRBJ2-1	18	TRBD1	CASSTGQGEIGGYNEQFF	TGTGCCAGCAGCACCGGACAGGGGGAGATAGGGGGCTACAATGAGCAGTTCTTC
TRBV4-3	.	TRBJ2-5	15	.	CASSQVSGSRETQYF	TGCGCCAGCAGCCAAGTGAGTGGCTCTAGGGAGACCCAGTACTTC
TRBV6-5	many	TRBJ1-1	13	.	CASSGAQNTEAFF	TGTGCCAGCAGTGGGGCTCAGAACACTGAAGCTTTCTTT
TRBV20-1	.	TRBJ1-2	17	.	CSASTVFRGASDYGYTF	TGCAGTGCTAGCACGGTATTCCGGGGGGCAAGCGACTATGGCTACACCTTC
TRBV7-2	few	TRBJ2-3	13	.	CASSPVGGDTQYF	TGTGCCAGCAGCCCAGTAGGGGGAGATACGCAGTATTTT
TRBV10-3	.	TRBJ2-5	16	.	CAISDPTRGRSNEQYF	TGTGCCATCAGTGACCCGACTAGAGGGAGGTCGAATGAGCAGTACTTC
TRBV7-2	few	TRBJ2-1	16	.	CASSLLNRLDYNEQFF	TGTGCCAGCAGCCTCTTAAACAGGTTGGACTACAATGAGCAGTTCTTC
TRBV20-1	.	TRBJ2-3	14	TRBD2	CSGPSSGRTDTQYF	TGCAGTGGTCCATCTAGCGGGAGAACAGATACGCAGTATTTT
TRBV11-3	few	TRBJ2-1	13	TRBD1	CASSRDSQETQFF	TGTGCCAGCAGCCGGGACAGCCAGGAGACCCAGTTCTTC
TRBV20-1	.	TRBJ2-5	14	.	CSARGPPLTETQYF	TGCAGTGCTAGAGGGCCCCCCCTAACAGAGACCCAGTACTTC
TRBV2	few	TRBJ2-1	15	.	CASSERESSYNEQFF	TGTGCCAGCAGTGAACGGGAGAGCTCCTACAATGAGCAGTTCTTC
TRBV12-3/TRBV12-4	.	TRBJ2-5	13	.	CASRAYQRDEQYF	TGTGCCAGCAGAGCTTATCAGAGGGATGAGCAGTACTTC
TRBV6-5	.	TRBJ2-3	15	TRBD2	CTSSCGLLAGYTQYF	TGTACCAGCAGTTGCGGCCTACTAGCGGGGTATACGCAGTATTTT
TRBV7-9	few	TRBJ2-1	12	.	CASSFGGDEQFF	TGTGCCAGCAGCTTCGGGGGAGATGAGCAGTTCTTC
TRBV20-1	many	TRBJ2-7	12	.	CSARGPQGEQYF	TGCAGTGCTAGAGGTCCCCAAGGCGAGCAGTACTTC
TRBV27	.	TRBJ2-1	14	TRBD2	CASTGLAAPNEQFF	TGTGCCAGCACTGGACTAGCGGCCCCCAATGAGCAGTTCTTC
TRBV7-2	.	TRBJ1-2	13	TRBD1	CASSYGQGAGYTF	TGTGCCAGCAGTTACGGACAGGGGGCTGGCTACACCTTC
TRBV9	few	TRBJ1-1	14	.	CASINSGPRTEAFF	TGTGCCAGCATCAACTCGGGACCGCGGACTGAAGCTTTCTTT
TRBV7-2	.	TRBJ2-3	15	.	CASSMIAYGTDTQYF	TGTGCCAGCAGCATGATAGCGTATGGCACAGATACGCAGTATTTT
TRBV6-6	.	TRBJ2-2	13	.	CASSPGSTGELFF	TGTGCCAGCAGTCCTGGGTCAACCGGGGAGCTGTTTTTT